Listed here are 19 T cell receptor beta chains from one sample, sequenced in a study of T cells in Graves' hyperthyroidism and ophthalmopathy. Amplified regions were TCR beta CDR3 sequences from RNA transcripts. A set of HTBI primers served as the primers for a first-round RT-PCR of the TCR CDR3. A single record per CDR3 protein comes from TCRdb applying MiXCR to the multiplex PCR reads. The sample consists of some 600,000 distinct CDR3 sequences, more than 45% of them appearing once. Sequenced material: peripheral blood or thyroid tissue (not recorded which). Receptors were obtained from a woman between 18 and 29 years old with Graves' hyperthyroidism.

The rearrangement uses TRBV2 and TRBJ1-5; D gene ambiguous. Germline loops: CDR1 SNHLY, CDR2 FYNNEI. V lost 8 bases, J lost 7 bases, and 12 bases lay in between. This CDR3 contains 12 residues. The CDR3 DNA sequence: TGTGCCAGCTTGGGAGCGGGACAGCCCCAGCATTTT. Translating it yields CASLGAGQPQHF.

The DNA for the CDR3 is TGCAGCGCACACGTCTGGACAGGGGACGAGCAGTACTTC. Translating it yields CSAHVWTGDEQYF. V and J are TRBV29-1 and TRBJ2-7; 9 bases are a match to TRBD1. The CDR3 has 13 residues. Germline trimming cut 7 bases from V and 5 bases from J; bases unmatched to any gene: 9. Germline CDR1 reads SQVTM; CDR2 reads ANQGSEA.

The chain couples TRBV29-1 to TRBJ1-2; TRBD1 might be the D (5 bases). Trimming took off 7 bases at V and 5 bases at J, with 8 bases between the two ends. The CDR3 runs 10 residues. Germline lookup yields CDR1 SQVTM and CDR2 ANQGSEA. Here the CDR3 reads CSARQYGYTF. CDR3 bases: TGCAGCGCTAGACAGTATGGCTACACCTTC.

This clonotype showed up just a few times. The CDR3 loop is CASRSTRGYTEAFF. In DNA, the CDR3 is TGTGCCAGCAGGAGTACGAGGGGGTACACTGAAGCTTTCTTT. The genes are TRBV9 and TRBJ1-1, with D possibly TRBD1 on 6 matching bases. CDR3 size: 14 residues. V was shortened by 5 bases and J by 3 bases, with 14 bases between the two germline ends. Germline CDR1 is SGDLS and CDR2 is YYNGEE.

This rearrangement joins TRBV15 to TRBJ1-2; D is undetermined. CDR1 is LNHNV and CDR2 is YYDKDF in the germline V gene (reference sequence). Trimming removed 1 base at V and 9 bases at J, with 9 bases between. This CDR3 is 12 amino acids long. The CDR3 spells CATSRGGGSYTF. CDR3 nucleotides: TGTGCCACCAGCAGAGGGGGTGGGAGCTACACCTTC.

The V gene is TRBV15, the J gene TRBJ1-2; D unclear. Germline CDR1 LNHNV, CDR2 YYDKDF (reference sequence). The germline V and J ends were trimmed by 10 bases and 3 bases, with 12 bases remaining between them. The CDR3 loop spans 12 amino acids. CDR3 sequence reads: CASGYRHYGYTF. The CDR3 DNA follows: TGTGCCAGCGGGTACAGACACTATGGCTACACCTTC.

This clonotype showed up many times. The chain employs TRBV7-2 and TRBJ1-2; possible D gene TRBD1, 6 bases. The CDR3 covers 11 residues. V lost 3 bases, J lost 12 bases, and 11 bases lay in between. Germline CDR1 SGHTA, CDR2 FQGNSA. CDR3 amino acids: CASSLMDSHTF. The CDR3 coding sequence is TGTGCCAGCAGCTTGATGGACAGCCACACCTTC.

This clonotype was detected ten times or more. The chain's CDR3 is CSARGGQGGNQPQHF. The CDR3 bases are TGCAGTGCTAGAGGCGGACAGGGGGGCAATCAGCCCCAGCATTTT. The chain combines TRBV20-1 with TRBJ1-5, with 10 bases aligning to TRBD1. This CDR3 comprises 15 residues. From germline, CDR1 is DFQATT and CDR2 SNEGSKA (reference sequence). Trimming cost V 1 base and J 2 bases; bases outside gene matches: 2.

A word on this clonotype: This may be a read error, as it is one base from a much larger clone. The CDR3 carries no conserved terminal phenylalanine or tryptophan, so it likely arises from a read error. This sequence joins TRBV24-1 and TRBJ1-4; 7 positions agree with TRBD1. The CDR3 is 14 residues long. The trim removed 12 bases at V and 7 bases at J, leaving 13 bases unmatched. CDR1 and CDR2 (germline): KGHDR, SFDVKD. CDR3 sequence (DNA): TGTGCCCCACAAGACAGGGATGGGAGTGAAAAACTGTTTTAT. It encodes CAPQDRDGSEKLFY.

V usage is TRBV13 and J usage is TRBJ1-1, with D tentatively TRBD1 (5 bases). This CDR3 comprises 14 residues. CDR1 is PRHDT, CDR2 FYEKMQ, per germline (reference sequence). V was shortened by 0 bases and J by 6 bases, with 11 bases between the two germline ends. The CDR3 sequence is CASSLGWGLAEAFF. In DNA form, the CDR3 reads TGTGCCAGCAGCTTAGGATGGGGGTTGGCTGAAGCTTTCTTT. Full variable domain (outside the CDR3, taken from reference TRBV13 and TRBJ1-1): AAGVIQSPRHLIKEKRETATLKCYPIPRHDTVYWYQQGPGQDPQFLISFYEKMQSDKGSIPDRFSAQQFSDYHSELNMSSLELGDSALYFCASSLGWGLAEAFFGQGTRLTVV.

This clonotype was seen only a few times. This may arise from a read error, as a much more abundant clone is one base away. CDR3 in DNA: TGTGCCACCAGCAGAGATCAGCAGGGGGCTGAGACCCAGTACTTC. Translation: CATSRDQQGAETQYF. The chain joins TRBV15 to TRBJ2-5; 8 bases are a match to TRBD1. Losses at the gene ends were 0 bases for V and 5 bases for J; bases not matched to a gene: 5. The CDR3 has 15 amino acids. Germline V gene lookup returns CDR1 LNHNV and CDR2 YYDKDF (reference sequence).

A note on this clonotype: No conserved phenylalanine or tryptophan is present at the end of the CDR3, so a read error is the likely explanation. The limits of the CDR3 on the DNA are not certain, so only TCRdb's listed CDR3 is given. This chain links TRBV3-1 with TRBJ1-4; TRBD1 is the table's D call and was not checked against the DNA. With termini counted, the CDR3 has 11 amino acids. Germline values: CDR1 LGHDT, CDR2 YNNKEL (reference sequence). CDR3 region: CASSQGQGNPY.

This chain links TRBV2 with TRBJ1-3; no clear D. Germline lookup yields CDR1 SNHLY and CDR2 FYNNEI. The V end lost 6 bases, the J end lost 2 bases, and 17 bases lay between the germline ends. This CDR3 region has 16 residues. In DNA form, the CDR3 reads TGTGCCAGCAGACCGTTAAAAGCTGGGGCTGGAAACACCATATATTTT. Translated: CASRPLKAGAGNTIYF.

In DNA form, the CDR3 reads TGTGCCAGCAGCTTCTTCGGAAGTTCCACTGAAGCTTTCTTT. Residues: CASSFFGSSTEAFF. This chain joins TRBV10-3 and TRBJ1-1, with D hard to call. Germline V gene sequence: CDR1 ENHRY, CDR2 SYGVKD. V was clipped by 10 bases and J by 4 bases, with 19 bases between them. The CDR3 is made up of 14 amino acids.

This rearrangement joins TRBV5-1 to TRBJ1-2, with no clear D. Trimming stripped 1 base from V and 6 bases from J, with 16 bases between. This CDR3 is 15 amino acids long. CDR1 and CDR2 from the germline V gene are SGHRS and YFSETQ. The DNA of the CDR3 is TGCGCCAGCAGCTTGCGGCAGGCTAATCTTGATGGCTACACCTTC. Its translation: CASSLRQANLDGYTF.

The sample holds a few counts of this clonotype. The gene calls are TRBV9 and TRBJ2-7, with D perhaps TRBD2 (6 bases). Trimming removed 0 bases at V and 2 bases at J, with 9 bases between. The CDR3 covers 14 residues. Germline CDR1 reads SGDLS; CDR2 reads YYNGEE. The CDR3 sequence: CASSVAGETYEQYF. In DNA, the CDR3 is TGTGCCAGCAGCGTAGCGGGGGAAACCTACGAGCAGTACTTC. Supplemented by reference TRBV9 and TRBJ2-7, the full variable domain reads DSGVTQTPKHLITATGQRVTLRCSPRSGDLSVYWYQQSLDQGLQFLIQYYNGEERAKGNILERFSAQQFPDLHSELNLSSLELGDSALYFCASSVAGETYEQYFGPGTRLTVT.

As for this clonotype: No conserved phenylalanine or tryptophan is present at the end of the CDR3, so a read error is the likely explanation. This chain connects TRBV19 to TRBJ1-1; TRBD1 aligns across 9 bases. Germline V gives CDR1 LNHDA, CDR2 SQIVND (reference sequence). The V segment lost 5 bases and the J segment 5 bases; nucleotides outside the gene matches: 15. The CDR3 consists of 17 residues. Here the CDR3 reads CASSPRVSTGGNTEAFS. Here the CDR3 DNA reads TGTGCCAGTAGTCCTCGGGTCTCGACAGGGGGGAATACTGAAGCTTTCTCT.

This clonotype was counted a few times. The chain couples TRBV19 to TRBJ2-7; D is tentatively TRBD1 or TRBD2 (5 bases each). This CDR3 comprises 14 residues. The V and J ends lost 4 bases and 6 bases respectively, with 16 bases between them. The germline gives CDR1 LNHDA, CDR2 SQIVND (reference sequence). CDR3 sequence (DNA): TGTGCCAGTAGTACGATGGGACGGGTCGGCGAGCAGTACTTC. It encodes CASSTMGRVGEQYF. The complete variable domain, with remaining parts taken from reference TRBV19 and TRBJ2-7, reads DGGITQSPKYLFRKEGQNVTLSCEQNLNHDAMYWYRQDPGQGLRLIYYSQIVNDFQKGDIAEGYSVSREKKESFPLTVTSAQKNPTAFYLCASSTMGRVGEQYFGPGTRLTVT.

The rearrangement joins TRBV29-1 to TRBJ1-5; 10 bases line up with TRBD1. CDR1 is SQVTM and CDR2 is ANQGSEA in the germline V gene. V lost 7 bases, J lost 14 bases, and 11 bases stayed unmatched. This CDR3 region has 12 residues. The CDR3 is CSANAGQGGEHF. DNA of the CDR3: TGCAGCGCCAACGCCGGACAGGGGGGTGAGCATTTT. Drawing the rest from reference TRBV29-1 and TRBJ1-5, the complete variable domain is SAVISQKPSRDICQRGTSLTIQCQVDSQVTMMFWYRQQPGQSLTLIATANQGSEATYESGFVIDKFPISRPNLTFSTLTVSNMSPEDSSIYLCSANAGQGGEHFGDGTRLSIL.